These 21 T cell receptor beta chains were sequenced from one sample in a study of cytomegalovirus exposure and HLA in healthy donors. Use of 60 Vbeta and 13 Jbeta primers characterized the PCR. Only in-frame clones appear in the TCRdb table, and some are missing; sequencing was by immunoSEQ multiplex PCR. The table records about 170,000 clones, roughly 80% of them present only once. The sequenced sample consisted of PBMCs. The receptors shown here come from a young woman in good health and CMV-seronegative.

The CDR3 spells CAWGTRAGTQYF. CDR3 DNA sequence: TGTGCCTGGGGCACTAGAGCGGGGACCCAGTACTTC. The rearrangement links TRBV30 to TRBJ2-5; D perhaps matches TRBD2 (6 bases). The CDR3 is made up of 12 amino acids. Germline loops: CDR1 GTSNPN, CDR2 SVGIG (reference sequence). Trimming removed 5 bases at V and 7 bases at J, with 14 bases between.

The CDR3 DNA is TGTGCCAGCAGCCCAACGGGAGCAACTAATGAAAAACTGTTTTTT. It encodes CASSPTGATNEKLFF. This chain joins TRBV27 and TRBJ1-4; unclear D gene. With 6 bases removed from V and 0 bases from J, the gap between germline ends came to 11 bases. Germline CDR1 is MNHEY and CDR2 is SMNVEV (reference sequence). The CDR3 contains 15 residues.

The rearrangement links TRBV7-4 to TRBJ2-1; D not certain. The CDR3 has 10 amino acids. Deletions cut 5 bases from V and 12 bases from J, with 8 bases between. Per the germline V gene, CDR1 is SGHVT and CDR2 is SQSDAQ. In DNA, the CDR3 is TGTGCCAGCAGCCCTGTTTGGCAGTTCTTC. Translating gives CASSPVWQFF.

The rearrangement joins TRBV5-4 to TRBJ2-1; 7 bases agree with TRBD2. Trimming cost V 2 bases and J 5 bases; bases outside gene matches: 10. The germline V gene encodes CDR1 SGHNT and CDR2 YYREEE (reference sequence). CDR3 length: 16 amino acids. In DNA, the CDR3 is TGTGCCAGCAGCTTTGTGGCTAGCGGTCCCCACAATGAGCAGTTCTTC. Its protein is CASSFVASGPHNEQFF.

Points on this clone: A read error may account for a junction end that differs from germline. This chain connects TRBV7-9 to TRBJ2-1; 7 nucleotides align to TRBD2. The CDR3 has 15 amino acids. In germline, CDR1 is SEHNR, CDR2 FQNEAQ (reference sequence). CDR3 amino acids: CSSSLGTGGPLGQFF. The CDR3 bases are TGTTCCAGCAGCTTAGGGACGGGAGGTCCTTTAGGGCAGTTCTTC. Based on the CDR3 plus reference TRBV7-9 and TRBJ2-1, the full variable domain is DTGVSQNPRHKITKRGQNVTFRCDPISEHNRLYWYRQTLGQGPEFLTYFQNEAQLEKSRLLSDRFSAERPKGSFSTLEIQRTEQGDSAMYLCSSSLGTGGPLGQFFGPGTRLTVL.

The chain joins TRBV19 to TRBJ1-2, with TRBD1 matching 9 bases. The germline CDR1 and CDR2 sequences are LNHDA and SQIVND (reference sequence). CDR3 length equals 15 residues. Losses at the gene ends were 0 bases for V and 4 bases for J; bases not matched to a gene: 3. This CDR3 is CASSIEEQGAYGYTF. The CDR3, as DNA: TGTGCCAGTAGTATAGAGGAACAGGGGGCCTATGGCTACACCTTC.

The chain links TRBV27 to TRBJ2-7; 10 bases map to TRBD2. This CDR3 comprises 14 residues. V dropped 5 bases and J dropped 5; count of bases not matched to a gene: 6. CDR1 is MNHEY and CDR2 is SMNVEV in the germline V gene (reference sequence). The CDR3 DNA follows: TGTGCCAGCAGTCCTAGCGGGAGTGTGGACGAGCAGTACTTC. It translates to CASSPSGSVDEQYF.

This clone has just one count. The same CDR3 is also encoded by other DNA sequences in this sample. The chain joins TRBV27 to TRBJ2-7; TRBD2 might be the D (6 bases). Germline V gives CDR1 MNHEY, CDR2 SMNVEV (reference sequence). The CDR3 contains 14 residues. The V gene lost 6 bases and the J gene lost 0 bases, with 12 bases spanning the gap. The CDR3, as DNA: TGTGCCAGCAGAAGTAGCGGAAGCTCCTACGAGCAGTACTTC. Its translation is CASRSSGSSYEQYF.

The chain couples TRBV28 to TRBJ2-3; 7 bases align to TRBD2. After removal of 6 bases from V and 7 bases from J, the junction contained 7 bases not matched to a gene. There are 13 residues in the CDR3. Germline CDR1 is MDHEN and CDR2 is SYDVKM. CDR3 sequence (DNA): TGTGCCAGCAGAATTATAGCGGGTAATACGCAGTATTTT. It encodes CASRIIAGNTQYF.

The rearrangement links TRBV30 to TRBJ1-3; 7 bases match TRBD1. The ends lost 5 bases at V and 0 bases at J; junction bases unmatched: 1. The germline V gene encodes CDR1 GTSNPN and CDR2 SVGIG (reference sequence). The CDR3 contains 13 residues. CDR3 bases: TGTGCCTGGGACAGGGACTCTGGAAACACCATATATTTT. Translating gives CAWDRDSGNTIYF.

The chain couples TRBV10-3 to TRBJ1-1, with TRBD1 identical over 7 bases. Germline V gives CDR1 ENHRY, CDR2 SYGVKD. This CDR3 spans 15 amino acids. CDR3: CATESAGGRSTEAFF. The CDR3 bases are TGTGCAACTGAGTCGGCAGGGGGTCGAAGCACTGAAGCTTTCTTT.

The chain employs TRBV6-4 and TRBJ1-3, with a weak D call TRBD1 (6 bases). The germline V and J ends were trimmed by 1 base and 0 bases, with 13 bases remaining between them. The germline CDR1 and CDR2 sequences are MRHNA and SNTAGT. This CDR3 spans 17 amino acids. CDR3: CASSDYRTVSSGNTIYF. CDR3 DNA: TGTGCCAGCAGTGACTACAGGACAGTTAGCTCTGGAAACACCATATATTTT.

The genes are TRBV4-3 and TRBJ2-5, with TRBD1 as a possible D gene (5 bases). Trimming took off 0 bases at V and 1 base at J, with 15 bases between the two ends. The CDR3 consists of 17 residues. CDR1 is LGHNA, CDR2 YSLEER, per germline. DNA of the CDR3: TGCGCCAGCAGCCAAGATCGAAGGTTTGGGGCCCAAGAGACCCAGTACTTC. The encoded protein is CASSQDRRFGAQETQYF.

The chain has TRBV2 and TRBJ2-7, with 8 bases that match TRBD1. The CDR3 is 14 amino acids. V trimming: 4 bases; J trimming: 1 base; junction bases outside the gene matches: 3. Germline CDR1 reads SNHLY; CDR2 reads FYNNEI. This CDR3 reads CASSGDRPSYEQYF. CDR3 in DNA: TGTGCCAGCAGTGGGGACAGGCCTTCCTACGAGCAGTACTTC.

The V and J genes are TRBV6-4 and TRBJ2-3; a possible D gene is TRBD2 (5 bases). CDR1 is MRHNA and CDR2 is SNTAGT in the germline V gene. The CDR3 has 14 residues. V shed 6 bases and J shed 0 bases, with 10 bases lying between them. The CDR3 DNA is TGTGCCAGCAGCCCACTAGGGAGCACAGATACGCAGTATTTT. Amino acid sequence: CASSPLGSTDTQYF.

The rearrangement links TRBV6-1 to TRBJ2-1; 9 bases line up with TRBD1. Germline assignment: CDR1 MNHNS and CDR2 SASEGT. This CDR3 spans 14 amino acids. V was clipped by 6 bases and J by 9 bases; unmatched bases: 9. Written as DNA, the CDR3 is TGTGCCAGCAGGTCGGGACAGGGAACGGCTGAGCAGTTCTTC. This gives the protein CASRSGQGTAEQFF.

The CDR3 region is CSVKGNEKLFF. The CDR3 DNA sequence: TGCAGCGTGAAGGGGAATGAAAAACTGTTTTTT. V gene TRBV29-1 combines with J gene TRBJ1-4; possibly TRBD1 for D (5 bases). Germline CDR1 SQVTM, CDR2 ANQGSEA. Trimming took off 6 bases at V and 5 bases at J, with 7 bases between the two ends. This CDR3 has 11 residues.

The J gene is TRBJ1-5, the V gene TRBV7-2; no firm D call. Deletions cut 6 bases from V and 7 bases from J, with 13 bases between. Germline CDR1 and CDR2: SGHTA and FQGNSA. The CDR3 contains 13 residues. CDR3 sequence reads: CASSPGFGQPQHF. The CDR3 nucleotides are TGTGCCAGCAGTCCAGGTTTTGGCCAGCCCCAGCATTTT.

On this clone itself: Germline is not matched at one junction end, which may reflect a read error. The chain has TRBV7-7 and TRBJ2-1; no definite D call. CDR1 SSHAT and CDR2 FNYEAQ come from the germline V gene (reference sequence). The CDR3 runs 13 residues. Here the CDR3 DNA reads TGTGCTAGCAGCTTATCTTCCTACAATGAGCAGTTCTTC. Translating gives CASSLSSYNEQFF.

V usage is TRBV6-1 and J usage is TRBJ2-5; 9 nucleotides agree with TRBD2. The CDR3 sequence is 14 residues long. V gave up 7 bases and J gave up 5 bases; unmatched junction bases: 8. Per germline, CDR1 MNHNS and CDR2 SASEGT. CDR3 bases: TGTGCCAGCACTGTTAGCGGGAGTCGGGAGACCCAGTACTTC. Its protein product is CASTVSGSRETQYF.

The gene calls are TRBV6-5 and TRBJ1-5; 8 nucleotides match TRBD1. Trimming removed 6 bases from V and 0 bases from J; junction bases left unmatched: 4. CDR3 length equals 15 residues. Per the germline V gene, CDR1 is MNHEY and CDR2 is SVGAGI. CDR3 sequence: CASRTGTGSNQPQHF. Written as DNA, the CDR3 is TGTGCCAGCAGGACTGGGACAGGTAGCAATCAGCCCCAGCATTTT.